This TCR beta chain derives from a study of blood T cells in healthy people across ages. CDR1 and CDR2 (germline): SGHAT, FQNNGV. This CDR3 region has 14 residues. Trimming pared 5 bases from V and 5 bases from J, leaving 15 bases between. In this sample, this clonotype turned up a few times. Combining a sample-barcoded 5' primer with a J-beta primer mix, a second PCR ran for about 7 to 11 cycles. One entry per CDR3 protein, called by TCRdb with MiXCR from the 5' RACE reads. Of some 1.7 million distinct CDR3 sequences listed, 25% to 30% are singletons. The genes are TRBV11-2 and TRBJ1-2; D remains ambiguous. The TCR originated in a woman under 40 in good health. The sequencing sample was made of blood. CDR3 nucleotide sequence: TGTGCCAGCAGCCCGGCACTGACGGATTATGGCTACACCTTC. Its translation is CASSPALTDYGYTF.